This T cell receptor (beta chain) derives from a study of early stage breast cancer tumors. Study-level information: Most invasive tumors, about 75% of the 16, were ER+/PR+/HER2-.

Whole-study results and caveats: Most shared enriched TCRB sequences were commonly generated ones.

In the case of this clone: Antigen: not known.

Measured with immunoSEQ multiplex PCR; TCRdb has only the in-frame clones, and not every one. The top ten hold 4% to 5% of the sample, which has fewer than 80,000 clones, about 85% seen once. This TCR came from a person in their 40s with breast cancer. The specimen was blood.

The CDR3 reads CASSLRSGDTYEQYF. The DNA of the CDR3 is TGTGCCAGCAGCTTAAGGTCCGGGGATACCTACGAGCAGTACTTC. This chain links TRBV7-2 with TRBJ2-7; a weak D match, TRBD2 (5 bases). V gave up 2 bases and J gave up 2 bases, with 13 bases separating them. Germline V lookup: CDR1 SGHTA, CDR2 FQGNSA. The CDR3 is made up of 15 amino acids.